These T cell receptor beta chains were read from a single sample in a study of beta chain features in type 1 diabetes. The assay was immunoSEQ multiplex PCR, and TCRdb's table has in-frame clones only and misses some. This sample has roughly 240,000 clones; about 70% occur once, and the top ten carry 0.053%. The sample consisted of naive CD4+ T cells from blood. Receptors originate from a man younger than 40 in good health. The CDR3 runs from the conserved cysteine through the conserved F or W. Each record gives: V gene, J gene, D gene, clone size, CDR3 DNA, CDR3 protein. A D gene is named only where the DNA matches it firmly. Clone size appears in some rows only: once, few, many, or a class for an expanded clone.

v_gene: TRBV29-1
j_gene: TRBJ2-1
d_gene: TRBD2
abundance: NA
CDR3nt: TGCAGCGCCCGACGCGGGGGATACAATGAGCAGTTCTTC
CDR3aa: CSARRGGYNEQFF

v_gene: TRBV7-8
j_gene: TRBJ2-6
d_gene: TRBD2
abundance: NA
CDR3nt: TGTGCCAGCAGCATCGCGCGTAGCGGGGACTCTGGGGCCAACGTCCTGACTTTC
CDR3aa: CASSIARSGDSGANVLTF

v_gene: TRBV18
j_gene: TRBJ1-6
d_gene: NA
abundance: NA
CDR3nt: TGTGCCAGCTCACCTCAAGTCGGGCCAAATTCACCCCTCCACTTT
CDR3aa: CASSPQVGPNSPLHF

v_gene: TRBV29-1
j_gene: TRBJ2-7
d_gene: NA
abundance: few
CDR3nt: TGCAGCGTTGGATTAAGGCTTTCTCACGAGCAGTACTTC
CDR3aa: CSVGLRLSHEQYF

v_gene: TRBV30
j_gene: TRBJ1-5
d_gene: NA
abundance: NA
CDR3nt: TGTGCCTGGAGTAAGGATGGCCTCGGGCCCCAGCATTTT
CDR3aa: CAWSKDGLGPQHF

v_gene: TRBV14
j_gene: TRBJ2-1
d_gene: NA
abundance: NA
CDR3nt: TGTGCCAGCAGCCCTTCTCTGGCAGGCGAGCAGTTCTTC
CDR3aa: CASSPSLAGEQFF

v_gene: TRBV4-2
j_gene: TRBJ2-7
d_gene: NA
abundance: NA
CDR3nt: TGTGCCAGCAGCCAAGATCCAGGGGATTCCTACGAGCAGTACTTC
CDR3aa: CASSQDPGDSYEQYF

v_gene: TRBV4-3
j_gene: TRBJ2-1
d_gene: NA
abundance: NA
CDR3nt: TGCGCCAGCAGCCAGACAGGCCCTTTATACAATGAGCAGTTCTTC
CDR3aa: CASSQTGPLYNEQFF

v_gene: TRBV10-3
j_gene: TRBJ2-7
d_gene: TRBD1
abundance: NA
CDR3nt: TGTGCCATCAGTAGCGGACAGGGGGCTTACGAGCAGTACTTC
CDR3aa: CAISSGQGAYEQYF

v_gene: TRBV25-1
j_gene: TRBJ2-1
d_gene: NA
abundance: NA
CDR3nt: TGTGCCAGCAGTGAATTCACAGGGCCCTACAATGAGCAGTTCTTC
CDR3aa: CASSEFTGPYNEQFF

v_gene: TRBV29-1
j_gene: TRBJ2-2
d_gene: NA
abundance: NA
CDR3nt: TGCAGCGTCGGACAGACGAACACCGGGGAGCTGTTTTTT
CDR3aa: CSVGQTNTGELFF

v_gene: TRBV29-1
j_gene: TRBJ1-2
d_gene: TRBD1
abundance: NA
CDR3nt: TGCAGCGCCCGTCCCGGGACAGGGACCTATGGCTACACCTTC
CDR3aa: CSARPGTGTYGYTF

v_gene: TRBV23-1
j_gene: TRBJ2-7
d_gene: NA
abundance: NA
CDR3nt: TGCGCCAGCAGGTCCCGGTACTACGAGCAGTACTTC
CDR3aa: CASRSRYYEQYF

v_gene: TRBV29-1
j_gene: TRBJ2-7
d_gene: TRBD1
abundance: once
CDR3nt: TGCAGCGTTAAAACAGGGGCCCACGAGCAGTACTTC
CDR3aa: CSVKTGAHEQYF

v_gene: TRBV30
j_gene: TRBJ1-1
d_gene: NA
abundance: few
CDR3nt: TGTGCCTGGAGTATATACAGGGCTCGTCTTGAAGCTTTCTTT
CDR3aa: CAWSIYRARLEAFF

v_gene: TRBV9
j_gene: TRBJ1-6
d_gene: NA
abundance: NA
CDR3nt: TGTGCCAGCAGCGTAGGTTCTGGACAACCCCTCCACTTT
CDR3aa: CASSVGSGQPLHF

v_gene: TRBV30
j_gene: TRBJ1-2
d_gene: NA
abundance: once
CDR3nt: TGTGCCTGGAGTTCGGACAGAAACTATGGCTACACCTTC
CDR3aa: CAWSSDRNYGYTF

v_gene: TRBV7-9
j_gene: TRBJ2-5
d_gene: TRBD1
abundance: NA
CDR3nt: TGTGCCAGCAGCTCCCTGGACAGGGGGTCCGAGACCCAGTACTTC
CDR3aa: CASSSLDRGSETQYF

v_gene: TRBV29-1
j_gene: TRBJ2-6
d_gene: NA
abundance: NA
CDR3nt: TGCAGCGTTGAAGGGACCGCTGGGGCCAACGTCCTGACTTTC
CDR3aa: CSVEGTAGANVLTF

v_gene: TRBV30
j_gene: TRBJ1-6
d_gene: NA
abundance: NA
CDR3nt: TGTGCCTGGCGGCTTACAATGGGTTATTCACCCCTCCACTTT
CDR3aa: CAWRLTMGYSPLHF

v_gene: TRBV28
j_gene: TRBJ2-6
d_gene: NA
abundance: NA
CDR3nt: TGTGCCAGCAGTTTGCGACAAGGACAGAGCTCTGGGGCCAACGTCCTGACTTTC
CDR3aa: CASSLRQGQSSGANVLTF

v_gene: TRBV29-1
j_gene: TRBJ2-7
d_gene: NA
abundance: NA
CDR3nt: TGCAGCGTGGGGGATTACGAGCGGCAGTACTTC
CDR3aa: CSVGDYERQYF

v_gene: TRBV9
j_gene: TRBJ2-3
d_gene: TRBD1
abundance: NA
CDR3nt: TGTGCCAGCAGCGTAAGGACTGGACAGGGCGGTCCCACAGATACGCAGTATTTT
CDR3aa: CASSVRTGQGGPTDTQYF

v_gene: TRBV5-6
j_gene: TRBJ2-5
d_gene: NA
abundance: NA
CDR3nt: TGTGCCAGCAGCTACGGGACCTCCCAAGAGACCCAGTACTTC
CDR3aa: CASSYGTSQETQYF

v_gene: TRBV11-2
j_gene: TRBJ2-1
d_gene: NA
abundance: NA
CDR3nt: TGTGCCAGCAGCTTAATGAGCGGTAGCAATGAGCAGTTCTTC
CDR3aa: CASSLMSGSNEQFF

v_gene: TRBV7-2
j_gene: TRBJ2-1
d_gene: NA
abundance: NA
CDR3nt: TGTGCCAGCAGCTTACGAGGGTGGGGAAGGCAGTTCTTC
CDR3aa: CASSLRGWGRQFF

v_gene: TRBV30
j_gene: TRBJ2-1
d_gene: TRBD1
abundance: NA
CDR3nt: TGTGCCTGGAGTCCCTCAACCTCAGGGGGATGGTGGAATGAGCAGTTCTTC
CDR3aa: CAWSPSTSGGWWNEQFF

v_gene: TRBV9
j_gene: TRBJ2-1
d_gene: TRBD2
abundance: NA
CDR3nt: TGTGCCAGCAGCCCGACTAGCGGGAGAGGGGGCTCCTACAATGAGCAGTTCTTC
CDR3aa: CASSPTSGRGGSYNEQFF

v_gene: TRBV10-3
j_gene: TRBJ1-1
d_gene: TRBD1
abundance: NA
CDR3nt: TGTGCCATCACCGGGACAGGGGACACTGAAGCTTTCTTT
CDR3aa: CAITGTGDTEAFF

v_gene: TRBV5-4
j_gene: TRBJ2-5
d_gene: NA
abundance: NA
CDR3nt: TGTGCCAGCAGCACGGGACCGAGTGGCCAAGAGACCCAGTACTTC
CDR3aa: CASSTGPSGQETQYF

v_gene: TRBV29-1
j_gene: TRBJ2-7
d_gene: TRBD2
abundance: few
CDR3nt: TGCAGCGTTGAGACTAGCGGGAACTACGAGCAGTACTTC
CDR3aa: CSVETSGNYEQYF

v_gene: TRBV29-1
j_gene: TRBJ1-2
d_gene: NA
abundance: NA
CDR3nt: TGCAGCGCTCTAGGACACGCTGGCTACACCTTC
CDR3aa: CSALGHAGYTF

v_gene: TRBV6-1
j_gene: TRBJ2-3
d_gene: TRBD2
abundance: NA
CDR3nt: TGTGCCAGCAGCACCGGGACTAGCGCAGATACGCAGTATTTT
CDR3aa: CASSTGTSADTQYF

v_gene: TRBV4-3
j_gene: TRBJ2-1
d_gene: NA
abundance: NA
CDR3nt: TGCGCCAGCAGCCAAGAGAATACCGCCTACAATGAGCAGTTCTTC
CDR3aa: CASSQENTAYNEQFF

v_gene: TRBV11-2
j_gene: TRBJ2-3
d_gene: NA
abundance: NA
CDR3nt: TGTGCCAGCAGCTTAGATTGGTCGGGCACAGATACGCAGTATTTT
CDR3aa: CASSLDWSGTDTQYF

v_gene: TRBV9
j_gene: TRBJ2-1
d_gene: TRBD2
abundance: NA
CDR3nt: TGTGCCAGCAGCCACCGTTGGACTAGCGGGGTAAGCTCCTACAATGAGCAGTTCTTC
CDR3aa: CASSHRWTSGVSSYNEQFF

v_gene: TRBV7-9
j_gene: TRBJ2-4
d_gene: NA
abundance: few
CDR3nt: TGTGCCAGCAGCTCGCACAGGGACCTAGCCAAAAACATTCAGTACTTC
CDR3aa: CASSSHRDLAKNIQYF

v_gene: TRBV7-2
j_gene: TRBJ2-4
d_gene: NA
abundance: NA
CDR3nt: TGTGCCAGCAGCTTAGCGAGTCTGACAGCCAAAAACATTCAGTACTTC
CDR3aa: CASSLASLTAKNIQYF

v_gene: TRBV25-1
j_gene: TRBJ1-2
d_gene: NA
abundance: NA
CDR3nt: TGTGCCAGCAGTGAATTGGCGGTATCAGGGCCTTTCTATGGCTACACCTTC
CDR3aa: CASSELAVSGPFYGYTF

v_gene: TRBV30
j_gene: TRBJ1-6
d_gene: TRBD1
abundance: few
CDR3nt: TGTGCCTGGAAACAGGGGTATTCACCCCTCCACTTT
CDR3aa: CAWKQGYSPLHF

v_gene: TRBV9
j_gene: TRBJ2-7
d_gene: NA
abundance: NA
CDR3nt: TGTGCCAGCAGCAACCGGGACACCACCTACGAGCAGTACTTC
CDR3aa: CASSNRDTTYEQYF